This T cell receptor beta chain was recorded in a study of OX40 agonist ivuxolimab in advanced cancers. Study-level points and caveats: Among the least clonally expanded were partial responders at 0.1-3.0 mg/kg. In CD8+ T cells, expanded clones were on average more numerous than in CD4+. The antigen specificity of the peripheral T cells (those that were expanded) was not determined.

V was pared by 3 bases and J by 6 bases, with 11 bases of the junction left unmatched. The CDR3 totals 16 residues. The germline V gene has CDR1 KGHSH and CDR2 LQKENI. As regards this clone: What it binds is not known.

The protocol was immunoSEQ multiplex PCR, while the TCRdb copy is restricted to in-frame clones and leaves out a portion. In the table there are some 87,000 clones, over 75% of which are singletons. The sequences come from CD4+ or CD8+ T cells sorted from blood, collected in a trial of the OX40 agonist ivuxolimab. V and J are TRBV18 and TRBJ2-7, with 10 positions matching TRBD1. This TCR was sampled from an adult with an advanced solid tumor such as melanoma, head and neck, liver or kidney cancer. The CDR3, as DNA: TGTGCCAGCTCACCGCGTCCCCGACAGGGGGCTTCCGAGCAGTACTTC. Protein: CASSPRPRQGASEQYF.